This T cell receptor (beta chain) was recorded in a study of blood T cell repertoires in COVID-19. The CDR3 runs 15 residues. CDR1 is SGHTA and CDR2 is FQGNSA in the germline V gene. Trimming stripped 1 base from V and 5 bases from J, with 14 bases between. The data were produced by immunoSEQ multiplex PCR, yet TCRdb's version contains in-frame clones alone and is incomplete. The sample contains around 500,000 clones, more than 85% of which appear only once. The chain couples TRBV7-2 to TRBJ2-5; D is undetermined. The receptor was isolated from a woman between 55 and 75 years old who had recovered from COVID-19. Material for sequencing was PBMCs or T cells enriched from blood (not recorded which). The CDR3, as DNA: TGTGCCAGCAGCTTAGGGCCCAACCAAGTGGAGACCCAGTACTTC. Translated, it gives CASSLGPNQVETQYF.